The clone carrying this T cell receptor (beta chain) was detected only a few times. Its specificity is unknown. The three twin pairs were reared together, likely meeting the same infections. This entry is derived from a study of identical twins' blood T cells. Overall study context: Roughly 50 million reads covered about six alpha-chain and about six beta-chain libraries. Study-level points and caveats: Twins reportedly had markedly more similar V usage than unrelated donors, even among out-of-frame TCRbeta clonotypes.

Authors' methods: Each donor had about 85,000 to nearly 500,000 clonotypes. In TCRdb, the 5' RACE reads were re-called with MiXCR into one record per CDR3 protein. What appears here as the V and J calls and clone size reflects TCRdb's work, not the paper's. The sample records hundreds of thousands of distinct CDR3 sequences, under 30% being singletons. The sequence was collected from a woman between 18 and 50 years old in good health. Material: PBMCs.

In DNA, the CDR3 is TGTGCCAGCAGCCAGGGAATAGCGAGAGCCTACGAGCAGTACTTC. Translation gives CASSQGIARAYEQYF. The chain links TRBV5-4 to TRBJ2-7, with D perhaps matching TRBD1 or TRBD2 (5 bases each). V dropped 4 bases and J dropped 2 bases, with 16 bases sitting between them. Looked up from germline, CDR1 is SGHNT and CDR2 is YYREEE (reference sequence). The CDR3 is made up of 15 amino acids.